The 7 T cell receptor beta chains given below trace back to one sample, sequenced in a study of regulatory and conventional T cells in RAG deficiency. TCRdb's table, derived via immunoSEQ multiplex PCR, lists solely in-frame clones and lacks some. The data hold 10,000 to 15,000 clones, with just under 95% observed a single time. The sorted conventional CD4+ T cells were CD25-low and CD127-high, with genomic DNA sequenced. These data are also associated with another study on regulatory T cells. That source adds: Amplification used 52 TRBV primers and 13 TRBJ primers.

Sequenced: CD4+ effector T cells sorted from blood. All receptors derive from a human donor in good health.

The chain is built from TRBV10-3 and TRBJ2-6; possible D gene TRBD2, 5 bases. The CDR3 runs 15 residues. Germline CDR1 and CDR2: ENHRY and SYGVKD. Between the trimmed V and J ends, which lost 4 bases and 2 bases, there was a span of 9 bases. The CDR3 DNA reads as TGTGCCATCAGTGGTGAGGGTGCTGGGGCCAACGTCCTGACTTTC. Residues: CAISGEGAGANVLTF.

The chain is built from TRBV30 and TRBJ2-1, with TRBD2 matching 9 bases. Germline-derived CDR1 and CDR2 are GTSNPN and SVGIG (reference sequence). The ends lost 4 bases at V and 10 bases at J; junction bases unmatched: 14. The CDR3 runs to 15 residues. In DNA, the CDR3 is TGTGCCTGGAAGAAGTCGGCGGGAGGGTCAATCGAGCAGTTCTTC. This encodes CAWKKSAGGSIEQFF.

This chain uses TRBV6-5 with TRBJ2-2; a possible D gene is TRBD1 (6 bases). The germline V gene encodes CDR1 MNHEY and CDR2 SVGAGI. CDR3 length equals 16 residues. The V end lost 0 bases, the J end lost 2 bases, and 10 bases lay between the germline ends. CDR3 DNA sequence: TGTGCCAGCAGTTACTCGGACAGACCTAACACCGGGGAGCTGTTTTTT. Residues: CASSYSDRPNTGELFF.

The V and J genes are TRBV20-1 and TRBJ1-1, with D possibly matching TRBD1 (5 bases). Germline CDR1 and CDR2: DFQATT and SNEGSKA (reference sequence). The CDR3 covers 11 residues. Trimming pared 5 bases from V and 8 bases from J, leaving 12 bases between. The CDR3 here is CSASRGTEAFF. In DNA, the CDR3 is TGCAGTGCTTCTAGGGGCACGGAAGCTTTCTTT.

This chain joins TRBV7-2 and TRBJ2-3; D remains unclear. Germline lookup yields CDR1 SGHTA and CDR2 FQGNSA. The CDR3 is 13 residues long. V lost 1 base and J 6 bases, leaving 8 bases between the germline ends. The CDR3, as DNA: TGTGCCAGCAGCTTAGTATTCCAGGATACGCAGTATTTT. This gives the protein CASSLVFQDTQYF.

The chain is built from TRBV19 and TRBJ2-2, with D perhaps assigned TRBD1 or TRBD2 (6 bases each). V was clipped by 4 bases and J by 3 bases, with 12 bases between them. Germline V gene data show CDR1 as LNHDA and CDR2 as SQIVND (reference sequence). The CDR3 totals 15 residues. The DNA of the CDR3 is TGTGCCAGTAGTAAGGGGGGCCTTTACACCGGGGAGCTGTTTTTT. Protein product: CASSKGGLYTGELFF.

In DNA, the CDR3 is TGCGCCAGCAGGGGGTTGATAGCGGGAGGAAATGAGCAGTTCTTC. Protein: CASRGLIAGGNEQFF. This chain uses TRBV5-1 with TRBJ2-1, with 10 bases fitting TRBD2. The CDR3 has 15 amino acids. Trimming took 5 bases from V and 7 from J; bases not matched to a gene: 9. Germline loops: CDR1 SGHRS, CDR2 YFSETQ.